This T cell receptor (beta chain) was identified in a study of shared clonotypes between healthy human individuals. Generated by immunoSEQ multiplex PCR, the TCRdb table keeps only in-frame clones and is missing some. The data contain 750,000 to 1,000,000 clones, approximately 92% of them singletons. The CDR3 runs to 16 residues. V gave up 4 bases and J gave up 3 bases, with 18 bases separating them. Germline CDR1 and CDR2: SNHLY and FYNNEI. Terminally differentiated effector memory CD45RA+ cells were left out of the naive CD8 fraction, which was CD45RO-negative and positively selected for CCR7. The V call is TRBV2, the J call TRBJ1-1; no definite D call. Sequencing was done on a sample of naive CD8+ T cells sorted from blood. This receptor was obtained from a man aged 30 to 39 in good health. CDR3 amino acids: CASSVPPGRPYTEAFF. CDR3 DNA: TGTGCCAGCAGTGTACCTCCCGGCAGGCCGTACACTGAAGCTTTCTTT.